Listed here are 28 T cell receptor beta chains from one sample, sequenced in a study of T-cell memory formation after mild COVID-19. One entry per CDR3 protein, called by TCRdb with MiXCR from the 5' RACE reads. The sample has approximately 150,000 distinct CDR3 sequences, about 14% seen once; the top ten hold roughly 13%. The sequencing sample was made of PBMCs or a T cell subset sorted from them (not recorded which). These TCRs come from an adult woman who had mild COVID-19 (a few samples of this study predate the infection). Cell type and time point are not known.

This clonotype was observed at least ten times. The DNA of the CDR3 is TGTGCCAGCAGTACTACCCACAGGGGAGCTGGAAACACCATATATTTT. This codes for CASSTTHRGAGNTIYF. The chain uses TRBV3-1 and TRBJ1-3, with 7 bases matching TRBD1. Germline V gene sequence: CDR1 LGHDT, CDR2 YNNKEL (reference sequence). This CDR3 region has 16 residues. The trim removed 6 bases at V and 2 bases at J, leaving 10 bases unmatched. The full variable domain, its missing parts supplied by reference TRBV3-1 and TRBJ1-3, is DTAVSQTPKYLVTQMGNDKSIKCEQNLGHDTMYWYKQDSKKFLKIMFSYNNKELIINETVPNRFSPKSPDKAHLNLHINSLELGDSAVYFCASSTTHRGAGNTIYFGEGSWLTVV.

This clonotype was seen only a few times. This chain's CDR3 is CASSQSRGLDQPQHF. For the CDR3, the DNA is TGCGCCAGCAGTCAATCACGGGGATTGGATCAGCCCCAGCATTTT. This chain links TRBV23-1 with TRBJ1-5; D ambiguous. TRBV23-1 is an ORF, and what it does is uncertain. V was trimmed by 0 bases and J by 5 bases, leaving 11 bases between them. The CDR3 consists of 15 residues.

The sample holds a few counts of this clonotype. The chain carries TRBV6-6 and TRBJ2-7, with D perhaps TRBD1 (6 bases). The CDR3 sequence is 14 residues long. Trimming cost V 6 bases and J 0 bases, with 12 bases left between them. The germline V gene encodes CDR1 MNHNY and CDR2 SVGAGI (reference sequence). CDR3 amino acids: CASRPGTISYEQYF. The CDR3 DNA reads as TGTGCCAGCAGGCCCGGGACAATCTCCTACGAGCAGTACTTC.

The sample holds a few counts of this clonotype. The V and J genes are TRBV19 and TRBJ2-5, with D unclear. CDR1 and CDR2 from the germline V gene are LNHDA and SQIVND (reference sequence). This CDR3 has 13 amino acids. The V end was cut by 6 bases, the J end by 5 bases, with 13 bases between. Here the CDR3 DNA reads TGTGCCAGTAGCGACCCCCCGGTGGAGACCCAGTACTTC. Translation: CASSDPPVETQYF.

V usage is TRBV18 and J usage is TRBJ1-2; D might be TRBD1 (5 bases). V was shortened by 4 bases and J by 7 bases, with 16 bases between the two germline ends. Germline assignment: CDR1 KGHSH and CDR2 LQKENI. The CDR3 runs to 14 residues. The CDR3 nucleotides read TGTGCCAGCTCACTGCAGGGCGATAGTGGTGGCTACACCTTC. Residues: CASSLQGDSGGYTF.

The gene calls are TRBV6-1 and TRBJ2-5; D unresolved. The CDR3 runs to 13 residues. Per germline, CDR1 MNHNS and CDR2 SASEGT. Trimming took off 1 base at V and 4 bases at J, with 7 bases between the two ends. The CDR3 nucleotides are TGTGCCAGCAGTGAAGATTGGGGAGAGACCCAGTACTTC. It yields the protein CASSEDWGETQYF.

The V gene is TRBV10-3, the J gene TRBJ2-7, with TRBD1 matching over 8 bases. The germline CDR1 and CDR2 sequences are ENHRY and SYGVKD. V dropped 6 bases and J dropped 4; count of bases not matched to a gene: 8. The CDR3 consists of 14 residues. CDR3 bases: TGTGCCATCAGACCGACAGGGGACTTTTACGAGCAGTACTTC. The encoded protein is CAIRPTGDFYEQYF.

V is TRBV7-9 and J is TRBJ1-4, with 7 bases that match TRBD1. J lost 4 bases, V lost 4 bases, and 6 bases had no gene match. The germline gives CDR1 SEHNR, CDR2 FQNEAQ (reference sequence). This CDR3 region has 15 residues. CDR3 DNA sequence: TGTGCCAGCAGCTCAGACAGGGACTTTAATGAAAAACTGTTTTTT. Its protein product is CASSSDRDFNEKLFF.

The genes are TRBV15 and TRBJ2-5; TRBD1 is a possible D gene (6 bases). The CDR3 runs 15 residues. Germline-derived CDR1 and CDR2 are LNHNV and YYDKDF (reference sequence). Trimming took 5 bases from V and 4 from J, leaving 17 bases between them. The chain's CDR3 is CATSRGQSLGETQYF. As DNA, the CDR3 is TGTGCCACCAGCCGAGGACAGTCGTTAGGAGAGACCCAGTACTTC. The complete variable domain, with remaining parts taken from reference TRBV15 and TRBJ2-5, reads DAMVIQNPRYQVTQFGKPVTLSCSQTLNHNVMYWYQQKSSQAPKLLFHYYDKDFNNEADTPDNFQSRRPNTSFCFLDIRSPGLGDTAMYLCATSRGQSLGETQYFGPGTRLLVL.

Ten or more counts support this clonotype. CDR3 nucleotides: TGCGCCAGCAGCCCGTTCGCTCCAAGCACAGATACGCAGTATTTT. Its translation is CASSPFAPSTDTQYF. V and J are TRBV5-1 and TRBJ2-3; no firm D call. The CDR3 length is 15 residues. Germline V gives CDR1 SGHRS, CDR2 YFSETQ. With 4 bases removed from V and 0 bases from J, the gap between germline ends came to 12 bases.

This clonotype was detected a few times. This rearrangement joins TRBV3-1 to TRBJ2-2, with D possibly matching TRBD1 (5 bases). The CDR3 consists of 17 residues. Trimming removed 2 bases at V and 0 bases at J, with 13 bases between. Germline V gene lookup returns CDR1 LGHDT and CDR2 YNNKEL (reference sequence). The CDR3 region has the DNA TGTGCCAGCAGCCAATATCCCCCGACAGCGAACACCGGGGAGCTGTTTTTT. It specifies CASSQYPPTANTGELFF.

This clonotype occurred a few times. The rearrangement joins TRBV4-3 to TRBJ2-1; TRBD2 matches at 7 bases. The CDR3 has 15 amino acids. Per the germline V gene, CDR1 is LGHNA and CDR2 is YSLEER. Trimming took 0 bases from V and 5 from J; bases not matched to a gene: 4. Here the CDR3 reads CASSQDPTSDNEQFF. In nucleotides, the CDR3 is TGCGCCAGCAGCCAAGATCCCACTAGCGACAATGAGCAGTTCTTC.

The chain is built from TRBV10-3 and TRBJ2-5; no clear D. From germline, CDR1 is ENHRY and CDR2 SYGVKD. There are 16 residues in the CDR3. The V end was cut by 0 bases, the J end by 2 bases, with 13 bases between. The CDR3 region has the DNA TGTGCCATCAGTGAGTCTGGAAGACCCCTACAAGAGACCCAGTACTTC. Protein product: CAISESGRPLQETQYF.

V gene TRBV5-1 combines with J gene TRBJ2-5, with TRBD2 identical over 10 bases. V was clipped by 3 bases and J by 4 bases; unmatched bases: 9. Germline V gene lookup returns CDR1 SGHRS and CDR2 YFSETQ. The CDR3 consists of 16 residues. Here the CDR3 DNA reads TGCGCCAGCAGCTCTAGCGGGAGTGTAGTTCCAGAGACCCAGTACTTC. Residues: CASSSSGSVVPETQYF.

The CDR3 DNA follows: TGTGCCAGCAGCCCGGGGACAGGTCCAATCACAGATACGCAGTATTTT. It yields the protein CASSPGTGPITDTQYF. This chain uses TRBV7-9 with TRBJ2-3; 8 bases map to TRBD1. This CDR3 has 16 residues. From germline, CDR1 is SEHNR and CDR2 FQNEAQ (reference sequence). Trimming cost V 5 bases and J 2 bases; bases outside gene matches: 9.

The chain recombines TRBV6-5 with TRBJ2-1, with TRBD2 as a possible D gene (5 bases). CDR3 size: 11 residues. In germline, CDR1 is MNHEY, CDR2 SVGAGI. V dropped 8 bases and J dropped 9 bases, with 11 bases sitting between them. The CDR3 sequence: CASGARVEQFF. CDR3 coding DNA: TGTGCCAGCGGAGCGAGGGTTGAGCAGTTCTTC.

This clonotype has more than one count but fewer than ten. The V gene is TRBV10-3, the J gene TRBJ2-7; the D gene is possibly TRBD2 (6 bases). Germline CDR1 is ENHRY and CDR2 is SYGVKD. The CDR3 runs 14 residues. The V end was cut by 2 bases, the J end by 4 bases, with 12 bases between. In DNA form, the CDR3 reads TGTGCCATCAGTGAGCGGGGGAATGCATACGAGCAGTACTTC. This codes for CAISERGNAYEQYF.

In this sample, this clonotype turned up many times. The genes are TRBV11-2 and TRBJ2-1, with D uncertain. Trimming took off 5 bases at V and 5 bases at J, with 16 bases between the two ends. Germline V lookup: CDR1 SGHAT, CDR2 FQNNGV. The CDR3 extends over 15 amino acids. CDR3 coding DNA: TGTGCCAGCAGCCTCCTAGGTTTGGGGAACAATGAGCAGTTCTTC. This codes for CASSLLGLGNNEQFF.

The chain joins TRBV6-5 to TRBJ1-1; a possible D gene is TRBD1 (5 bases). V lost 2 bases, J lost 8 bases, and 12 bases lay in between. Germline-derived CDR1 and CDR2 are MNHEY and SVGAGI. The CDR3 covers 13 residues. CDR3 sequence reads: CASSYRQSREAFF. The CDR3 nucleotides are TGTGCCAGCAGTTACAGACAGTCCCGAGAAGCTTTCTTT.

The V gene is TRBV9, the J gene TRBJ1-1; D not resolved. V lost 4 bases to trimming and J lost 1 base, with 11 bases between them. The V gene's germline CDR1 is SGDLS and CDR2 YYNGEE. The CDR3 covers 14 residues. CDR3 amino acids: CASSNLPANTEAFF. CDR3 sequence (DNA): TGTGCCAGCAGCAACCTGCCAGCGAACACTGAAGCTTTCTTT.

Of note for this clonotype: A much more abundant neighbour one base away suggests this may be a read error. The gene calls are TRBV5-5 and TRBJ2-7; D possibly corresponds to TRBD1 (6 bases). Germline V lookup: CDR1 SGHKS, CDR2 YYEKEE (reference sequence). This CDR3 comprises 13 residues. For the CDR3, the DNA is TGTGCCAGCATCTTGAGACAGGACTACGAGCAGTACTTC. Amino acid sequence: CASILRQDYEQYF.

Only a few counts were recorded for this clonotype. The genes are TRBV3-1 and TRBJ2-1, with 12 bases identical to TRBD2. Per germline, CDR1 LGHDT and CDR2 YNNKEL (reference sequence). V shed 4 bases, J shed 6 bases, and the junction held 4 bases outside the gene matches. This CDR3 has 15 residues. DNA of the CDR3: TGTGCCAGCAGCCGACGGACTAGCGGGGTCAATGAGCAGTTCTTC. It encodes CASSRRTSGVNEQFF.

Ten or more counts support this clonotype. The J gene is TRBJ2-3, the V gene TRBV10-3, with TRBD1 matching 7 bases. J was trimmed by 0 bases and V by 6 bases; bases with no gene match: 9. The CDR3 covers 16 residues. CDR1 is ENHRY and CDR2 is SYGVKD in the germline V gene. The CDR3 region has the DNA TGTGCCATCAGCCGACCCGACAGGGCAAGCACAGATACGCAGTATTTT. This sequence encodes CAISRPDRASTDTQYF.

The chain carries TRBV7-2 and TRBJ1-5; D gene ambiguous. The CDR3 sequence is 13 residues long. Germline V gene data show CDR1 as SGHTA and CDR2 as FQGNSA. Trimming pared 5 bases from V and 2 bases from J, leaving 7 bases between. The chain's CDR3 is CASSNPGNQPQHF. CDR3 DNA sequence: TGTGCCAGCAGCAATCCAGGCAATCAGCCCCAGCATTTT.

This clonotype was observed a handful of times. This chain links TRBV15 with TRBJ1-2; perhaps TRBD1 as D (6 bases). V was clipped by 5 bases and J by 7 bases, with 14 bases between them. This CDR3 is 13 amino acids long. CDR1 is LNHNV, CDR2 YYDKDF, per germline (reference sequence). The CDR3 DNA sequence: TGTGCCACCAGCGGGCAGGGGACCATTGGCTACACCTTC. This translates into CATSGQGTIGYTF.

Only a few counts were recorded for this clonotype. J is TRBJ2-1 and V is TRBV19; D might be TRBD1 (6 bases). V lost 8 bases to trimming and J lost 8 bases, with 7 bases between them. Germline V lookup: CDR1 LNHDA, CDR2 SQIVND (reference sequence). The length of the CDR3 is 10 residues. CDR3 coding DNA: TGTGCCAGTTCAGGGGATGAGCAGTTCTTC. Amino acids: CASSGDEQFF.

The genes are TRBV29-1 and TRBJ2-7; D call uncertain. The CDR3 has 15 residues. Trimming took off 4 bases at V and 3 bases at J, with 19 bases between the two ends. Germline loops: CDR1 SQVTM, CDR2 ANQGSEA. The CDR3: CSVGYASRTHYEQYF. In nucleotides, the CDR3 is TGCAGCGTTGGATACGCAAGCCGAACCCACTACGAGCAGTACTTC.

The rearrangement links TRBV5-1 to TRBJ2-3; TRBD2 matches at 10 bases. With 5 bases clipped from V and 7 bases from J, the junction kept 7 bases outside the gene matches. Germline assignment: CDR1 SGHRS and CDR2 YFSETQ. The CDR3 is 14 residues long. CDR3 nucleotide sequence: TGCGCCAGCAGTGAAGCGGGGGGGGTTAATACGCAGTATTTT. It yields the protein CASSEAGGVNTQYF.